The T cell receptor beta chain described here comes from a study of blood T cell repertoires in COVID-19. The CDR3 has 16 residues. V shed 5 bases and J 2 bases; nucleotides not matched to a gene: 6. Per germline, CDR1 SGHAT and CDR2 FQNNGV. TCRdb's copy holds only in-frame clones and misses some; the assay was immunoSEQ multiplex PCR. The sample consists of some 190,000 clones, about 85% of them appearing once. The chain combines TRBV11-2 with TRBJ2-2; 9 positions agree with TRBD2. The sequence derives from a woman of 80 years or more with acute or convalescent COVID-19. Sequencing input: peripheral blood. The CDR3 DNA sequence: TGTGCCAGCAGCCTTGGACTAGCGAGCAACACCGGGGAGCTGTTTTTT. This translates into CASSLGLASNTGELFF.